Sequencing of this T cell receptor beta chain was carried out in a study of CD8 T cells in ankylosing spondylitis (dated by TCRdb to about 2017). About the full investigation: The study profiled T cell receptor beta repertoires in healthy donors and ankylosing spondylitis patients to find disease-linked TCR variants. In total, the full study cohort was made up of some 110 healthy donors and approximately 24 ankylosing spondylitis patients. Samples of peripheral blood were taken, and for ankylosing spondylitis patients, synovial fluid was collected as well.

Reading from cysteine to phenylalanine, the CDR3 counts 12 amino acids. Just CDR3 DNA is preserved here, 36 bases in frame from base 1. Looking up the germline V gene yields CDR1 SQVTM and CDR2 ANQGSEA. Cut back by 5 bases and 3 bases, the V and J ends lie 10 bases apart. A note on this clonotype: This receptor's antigen is unknown. Within one base of it there is no much larger clone, and no base qualities were kept.

Overall study results and their limits: Significant enrichment of the disease-linked clones was reported in matched synovial fluid samples from ankylosing spondylitis patients. A TCR beta motif made up of about eight highly homologous amino acid variants appeared to be characteristic of blood from ankylosing spondylitis patients. In peripheral blood, the disease-linked clones were found at relatively low frequencies and had a CD8+ phenotype. Some TCR beta motif variants had previously been reported in synovial fluid and blood of reactive arthritis patients, which suggested common disease-initiation mechanisms.

The reads were generated on an Illumina HiSeq 2500. TCR beta libraries were prepared by quantitative 5'-RACE with molecular barcodes. The original methods were these. To identify disease-linked TCR variants, a new computational method was used, one built on a probabilistic model of VDJ rearrangement. TCRdb trimmed public reads at Q25 via fastp, called clones via MiXCR and kept in-frame beta chains. Every entry covers one CDR3 protein and lists the most common genes and DNA from its rows. In this record, the V and J calls reflect TCRdb's handling and not the investigators' own analysis. The sample table lists 150,000 to 200,000 distinct CDR3 sequences, around a sixth of them with a count of one. Of the sample, 4.3% is held by the ten largest clones.

The chain joins TRBV29-1 to TRBJ2-5; no D segment can be confidently identified. Source material: blood, either unsorted or a sorted T cell fraction (not recorded which). This TCR was recovered from a male donor aged 10 to 30 with ankylosing spondylitis or in good health (not recorded which). Donor details come from another sample of the same person, matched by shared clones. The CDR3 protein: CSVMGREETQYF. The DNA sequence is given as TGCAGCGTTATGGGTAGAGAAGAGACCCAGTACTTC.